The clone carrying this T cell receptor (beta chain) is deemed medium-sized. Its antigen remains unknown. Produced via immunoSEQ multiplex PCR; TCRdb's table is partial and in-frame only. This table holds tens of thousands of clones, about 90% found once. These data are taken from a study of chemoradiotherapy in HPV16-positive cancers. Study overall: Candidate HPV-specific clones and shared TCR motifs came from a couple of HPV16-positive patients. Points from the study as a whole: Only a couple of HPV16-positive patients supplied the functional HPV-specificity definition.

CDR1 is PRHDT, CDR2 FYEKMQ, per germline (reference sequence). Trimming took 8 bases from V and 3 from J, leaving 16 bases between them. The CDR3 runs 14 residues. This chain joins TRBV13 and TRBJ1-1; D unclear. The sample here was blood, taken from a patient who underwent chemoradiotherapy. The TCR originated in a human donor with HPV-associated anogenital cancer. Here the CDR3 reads CASYLRGDDTEAFF. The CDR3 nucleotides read TGTGCCAGCTACCTCCGGGGAGATGACACTGAAGCTTTCTTT.